This passage covers 16 T cell receptor beta chains from one sample sequenced in a study of cytotoxic CD8 clonotypes in ibrutinib-treated CLL listed by TCRdb under 2021. The library was obtained by the immunoSEQ multiplex PCR assay. The clones in this table, taken by TCRdb from immuneACCESS, are in-frame only. Not every clone is retained; where verified, under half of the shortfall comes from an unresolved V gene, and the cause of the rest is unknown. A total of some 200,000 clones appear in this sample, about 75% of them only once. The ten largest clones capture approximately 6.3% of the sample. Sample time point, as interpreted from the label and publication: about 11 months on ibrutinib. The sequences come from PBMCs, collected after 12 months of ibrutinib treatment. The receptors were gathered from a human donor with chronic lymphocytic leukemia.

This clone turned up a few times. The chain is built from TRBV29-1 and TRBJ1-2; tentatively, D is TRBD1 (6 bases). This CDR3 has 13 amino acids. V dropped 4 bases and J dropped 0 bases, with 9 bases sitting between them. Germline V gives CDR1 SQVTM, CDR2 ANQGSEA. The CDR3 protein is CSVGQDSNYGYTF. The CDR3 DNA follows: TGCAGCGTTGGACAGGATTCTAACTATGGCTACACCTTC.

The chain has TRBV28 and TRBJ1-1; D is undetermined. Germline-derived CDR1 and CDR2 are MDHEN and SYDVKM. Trimming cost V 6 bases and J 1 base, with 6 bases left between them. CDR3 size: 12 residues. The CDR3 coding sequence is TGTGCCAGCAGAGCAGGGAACACTGAAGCTTTCTTT. The encoded protein is CASRAGNTEAFF. The full variable domain, with the rest looked up from reference TRBV28 and TRBJ1-1, is DVKVTQSSRYLVKRTGEKVFLECVQDMDHENMFWYRQDPGLGLRLIYFSYDVKMKEKGDIPEGYSVSREKKERFSLILESASTNQTSMYLCASRAGNTEAFFGQGTRLTVV.

V gene TRBV28 combines with J gene TRBJ2-7; no reliable D call. The CDR3 loop spans 12 amino acids. Germline CDR1 is MDHEN and CDR2 is SYDVKM. Trimming took 2 bases from V and 6 from J, leaving 8 bases between them. The CDR3 sequence is CASSLPKREQYF. In DNA form, the CDR3 reads TGTGCCAGCAGTTTACCCAAGCGCGAGCAGTACTTC. Filled out from reference TRBV28 and TRBJ2-7, the complete variable domain reads DVKVTQSSRYLVKRTGEKVFLECVQDMDHENMFWYRQDPGLGLRLIYFSYDVKMKEKGDIPEGYSVSREKKERFSLILESASTNQTSMYLCASSLPKREQYFGPGTRLTVT.

V gene TRBV6-1 combines with J gene TRBJ2-5; possibly TRBD1 for D (6 bases). V lost 4 bases and J 7 bases, leaving 19 bases between the germline ends. Germline V gene data show CDR1 as MNHNS and CDR2 as SASEGT. The CDR3 loop spans 15 amino acids. The CDR3 coding sequence is TGTGCCAGCAGTGGATATGAGGGGGTTCGCGGGACCCAGTACTTC. It is translated as CASSGYEGVRGTQYF.

The chain combines TRBV6-5 with TRBJ2-7; weak D call: TRBD1 (7 bases). V dropped 4 bases and J dropped 2 bases, with 9 bases sitting between them. Germline-derived CDR1 and CDR2 are MNHEY and SVGAGI. The CDR3 is made up of 13 amino acids. CDR3 region: CASSSRGAYEQYF. Written as DNA, the CDR3 is TGTGCCAGCAGTTCCAGGGGGGCCTACGAGCAGTACTTC.

This chain connects TRBV28 to TRBJ1-1; the match to TRBD1 covers 7 bases. With V trimmed by 3 bases and J by 9 bases, 10 bases remained unmatched. Germline CDR1 and CDR2: MDHEN and SYDVKM. The CDR3 runs 14 residues. Written as DNA, the CDR3 is TGTGCCAGCAGTTTTTCAGGGGGTGAGGTGAAAGCTTTCTTT. It yields the protein CASSFSGGEVKAFF.

The gene calls are TRBV7-9 and TRBJ2-1; 12 bases align to TRBD2. The CDR3 has 14 residues. V gave up 6 bases and J gave up 9 bases; unmatched junction bases: 6. Germline V lookup: CDR1 SEHNR, CDR2 FQNEAQ (reference sequence). The CDR3 region is CASRRLAGDSEQFF. Written as DNA, the CDR3 is TGTGCCAGCAGACGACTAGCGGGAGATAGTGAGCAGTTCTTC.

This sequence joins TRBV6-5 and TRBJ2-7; possible D gene TRBD1, 6 bases. Germline V gene sequence: CDR1 MNHEY, CDR2 SVGAGI. The V gene lost 2 bases and the J gene lost 5 bases, with 10 bases spanning the gap. This CDR3 contains 13 residues. In nucleotides, the CDR3 is TGTGCCAGCAGTTACAACAGGGCCAACGAGCAGTACTTC. Its translation: CASSYNRANEQYF.

Only one count was recorded for this clone. This chain joins TRBV6-1 and TRBJ1-2, with TRBD1 identical over 8 bases. Per the germline V gene, CDR1 is MNHNS and CDR2 is SASEGT. This CDR3 comprises 14 residues. Germline trimming cut 6 bases from V and 5 bases from J; bases unmatched to any gene: 8. The CDR3 protein is CASRDRGKGYGYTF. The CDR3 DNA follows: TGTGCCAGCAGAGACAGGGGCAAAGGATATGGCTACACCTTC.

The chain couples TRBV29-1 to TRBJ1-1; 7 bases agree with TRBD1. Per germline, CDR1 SQVTM and CDR2 ANQGSEA. Germline trimming cut 7 bases from V and 0 bases from J; bases unmatched to any gene: 2. The CDR3 consists of 12 residues. For the CDR3, the DNA is TGCAGCGGGGGACAGTTGAACACTGAAGCTTTCTTT. Its protein product is CSGGQLNTEAFF. Based on the CDR3 plus reference TRBV29-1 and TRBJ1-1, the full variable domain is SAVISQKPSRDICQRGTSLTIQCQVDSQVTMMFWYRQQPGQSLTLIATANQGSEATYESGFVIDKFPISRPNLTFSTLTVSNMSPEDSSIYLCSGGQLNTEAFFGQGTRLTVV.

The gene calls are TRBV10-3 and TRBJ2-1; D is undetermined. This CDR3 comprises 15 residues. V shed 2 bases and J shed 8 bases, with 16 bases lying between them. Germline V CDR1 and CDR2: ENHRY, SYGVKD. The CDR3 spells CAISEARPVVDEQFF. The CDR3 region has the DNA TGTGCCATCAGTGAGGCCAGGCCAGTAGTGGATGAGCAGTTCTTC.

V is TRBV5-4 and J is TRBJ1-2; D is perhaps TRBD1 (5 bases). The CDR3 covers 13 residues. Germline CDR1 reads SGHNT; CDR2 reads YYREEE (reference sequence). V lost 0 bases, J lost 4 bases, and 7 bases lay in between. The CDR3 loop reads CASSLEGIYGYTF. The CDR3 region has the DNA TGTGCCAGCAGCTTGGAGGGGATCTATGGCTACACCTTC.

There are many counts of this clone. The identical CDR3 is also encoded by other nucleotide sequences in the sample. This chain connects TRBV9 to TRBJ1-1; D might be TRBD1 (5 bases). V lost 4 bases, J lost 4 bases, and 14 bases lay in between. The CDR3 covers 14 residues. The germline V gene has CDR1 SGDLS and CDR2 YYNGEE. The DNA for the CDR3 is TGTGCCAGCAGCTTGACCCCAAGGGGCACTGAAGCTTTCTTT. Its translation is CASSLTPRGTEAFF.

V usage is TRBV29-1 and J usage is TRBJ1-4, with a possible D match to TRBD1 (6 bases). CDR1 and CDR2 from the germline V gene are SQVTM and ANQGSEA. The V and J ends lost 6 bases and 8 bases respectively, with 19 bases between them. This CDR3 has 14 amino acids. The CDR3 region has the DNA TGCAGCGTCCATTTACAGGGATTCGCAGAAAAACTGTTTTTT. Translation gives CSVHLQGFAEKLFF.

This chain joins TRBV30 and TRBJ2-7; unclear D gene. V dropped 2 bases and J dropped 6 bases, with 17 bases sitting between them. Germline V CDR1 and CDR2: GTSNPN, SVGIG (reference sequence). The CDR3 is 14 residues long. CDR3 loop: CAWSLGLVRSEQYF. CDR3 nucleotide sequence: TGTGCCTGGAGTTTAGGGTTAGTCAGGTCCGAGCAGTACTTC. The complete variable domain, with remaining parts taken from reference TRBV30 and TRBJ2-7, reads SQTIHQWPATLVQPVGSPLSLECTVEGTSNPNLYWYRQAAGRGLQLLFYSVGIGQISSEVPQNLSASRPQDRQFILSSKKLLLSDSGFYLCAWSLGLVRSEQYFGPGTRLTVT.

This chain links TRBV7-2 with TRBJ1-2; no definite D call. The CDR3 is made up of 14 amino acids. The V end was cut by 2 bases, the J end by 6 bases, with 13 bases between. CDR1 is SGHTA, CDR2 FQGNSA, per germline. CDR3 residues: CASSLQGIGNGYTF. For the CDR3, the DNA is TGTGCCAGCAGCTTACAAGGGATAGGGAATGGCTACACCTTC.